The clone carrying this T cell receptor (beta chain) has a handful of counts. Its antigen is still unknown. This record comes from a study of cytomegalovirus exposure and HLA in healthy donors. Study-wide points: The productive fraction for most TCR beta V segments was about 90% or about 30% in an earlier analysis. Per a later analysis, about 17,000 TCR beta sequences showed association with HLA alleles at 0.05 false discovery rate.

Germline loops: CDR1 SGHVS, CDR2 FNYEAQ. Unmatched junction bases numbered 9, after V lost 1 base and J lost 6 bases. This CDR3 has 16 residues. The PCR made use of 60 Vbeta and 13 Jbeta primers. Repertoires were generated with immunoSEQ multiplex PCR, while TCRdb's copy carries only in-frame clones and drops some. The sample holds more than 150,000 clones, about 80% seen once. This chain links TRBV7-6 with TRBJ2-7; 10 bases align to TRBD1. The sample taken for sequencing was PBMCs. This receptor was taken from a woman aged 25 to 39 in good health and CMV-seronegative. The CDR3 nucleotides read TGTGCCAGCAGCTTAGGGGCCGGGACAGGGGCTTTCGAGCAGTACTTC. Translating gives CASSLGAGTGAFEQYF.